This T cell receptor beta chain comes out of a study of OX40 agonist ivuxolimab in advanced cancers. Germline values: CDR1 LGHNT, CDR2 FRNRAP. Between the trimmed V and J ends, which lost 6 bases and 0 bases, there was a span of 9 bases. There are 14 residues in the CDR3. Method: immunoSEQ multiplex PCR; TCRdb's copy keeps in-frame clones and lacks some. The sample records around 41,000 clones, approximately 90% being singletons. This receptor was taken from an adult with an advanced solid tumor such as melanoma, head and neck, liver or kidney cancer. The material sequenced was CD4+ or CD8+ T cells sorted from blood, taken in a trial of the OX40 agonist ivuxolimab. The chain employs TRBV12-5 and TRBJ2-1; tentatively, D is TRBD2 (5 bases). For the CDR3, the DNA is TGTGCTAGTGGCTGGGAGAGCTCCTACAATGAGCAGTTCTTC. Encoded protein: CASGWESSYNEQFF.